The 5 T cell receptor beta chains reported below all come from one sample, sequenced in a study of T cell repertoires in cytomegalovirus infection. TCRdb re-analysed the reads in MiXCR, keeping a single row per CDR3 protein. This table holds approximately 910,000 distinct CDR3 sequences, around 30% found once. These receptors' targets are unknown. The sample was cultured CD8+ T cells from PBMCs, taken from culture after CMV antigen stimulation. The receptors originated from a human donor in good health (CMV status not recorded). Some clones in this sample may be carry-over from other donors' samples.

A remark on this clonotype: Relative to the germline gene, one junction end is altered; a read error may explain this. The chain recombines TRBV7-9 with TRBJ1-2, with unresolved D. This CDR3 spans 11 amino acids. The germline V gene has CDR1 SEHNR and CDR2 FQNEAQ (reference sequence). Here the CDR3 DNA reads TGTGCCAGCAGCTCGGCAGCCTCTTCTGCCTTC. Translation gives CASSSAASSAF.

The chain combines TRBV27 with TRBJ1-5; weak D call: TRBD1 (5 bases). The V gene's germline CDR1 is MNHEY and CDR2 SMNVEV (reference sequence). This CDR3 has 13 amino acids. V lost 5 bases and J lost 7, with 12 bases in between. The CDR3 sequence is CASSANGHQPQHF. The CDR3 DNA is TGTGCCAGCAGTGCGAACGGACACCAGCCCCAGCATTTT.

As for this clonotype: One junction end does not reproduce the germline sequence, and a read error may be involved. CDR3 sequence (DNA): TGTGCCAACAGCTCTCCTCTCAGGGGCTACCCTCAAGAGACCCAGTACTTC. It encodes CANSSPLRGYPQETQYF. This sequence joins TRBV7-8 and TRBJ2-5; weak D call: TRBD1 (6 bases). The CDR3 length is 17 residues. CDR1 and CDR2 from the germline V gene are SGHVS and FQNEAQ. The full variable domain, completed using reference TRBV7-8 and TRBJ2-5, is GAGVSQSPRYKVAKRGQDVALRCDPISGHVSLFWYQQALGQGPEFLTYFQNEAQLDKSGLPSDRFFAERPEGSVSTLKIQRTQQEDSAVYLCANSSPLRGYPQETQYFGPGTRLLVL.

Notes on this clonotype: One base away lies a much larger clone, so this may be a sequencing read error. This chain connects TRBV6-8 to TRBJ2-7; D is perhaps TRBD2 (5 bases). The germline CDR1 and CDR2 sequences are MNHGY and SAAAGT. CDR3 length equals 16 residues. V shed 6 bases and J shed 2 bases, with 20 bases lying between them. The CDR3 here is CASRDGLALNPYEQYF. The CDR3 DNA follows: TGTGCCAGCAGAGATGGACTGGCGTTAAATCCCTACGAGCAGTACTTC.

The table lists this clonotype with a count of one. This clone may be a read error of a much larger clone one base away. V gene TRBV12-3 or TRBV12-4 combines with J gene TRBJ2-4; 9 bases fit TRBD1. There are 15 residues in the CDR3. V was pared by 7 bases and J by 5 bases, with 9 bases of the junction left unmatched. CDR3 residues: CASKTGGASENIQYF. As DNA, the CDR3 is TGTGCCAGCAAAACAGGGGGCGCCTCCGAAAACATTCAGTACTTC.